A single T cell receptor (beta chain) is shown here with its context. The data were obtained in a study of technical replicates of blood from a few donors. This CDR3 spans 15 amino acids. V lost 3 bases and J 1 base, leaving 10 bases between the germline ends. Germline lookup yields CDR1 MRHNA and CDR2 SNTAGT. Sequenced by immunoSEQ multiplex PCR; TCRdb stores in-frame clones only, minus some. This table has tens of thousands of clones, 98% appearing once. V gene TRBV6-4 combines with J gene TRBJ1-5; a weak D match, TRBD1 (5 bases). Sequenced input: T cells isolated from PBMCs. The receptor's source is a human donor in good health. The CDR3 spells CASSEDGGSNQPQHF. DNA for the CDR3: TGTGCCAGCAGTGAGGACGGGGGGAGCAATCAGCCCCAGCATTTT.